This T cell receptor (beta chain) derives from a study of shared T cell receptors in the human thymus. Only in-frame clones appear in the TCRdb table, and some are missing; sequencing was by immunoSEQ multiplex PCR. The sample shows more than 550,000 clones, 70% to 90% of them seen only once. Between the trimmed V and J ends, which lost 0 bases and 0 bases, there was a span of 7 bases. Germline V gene data show CDR1 as SGDLS and CDR2 as YYNGEE. The CDR3 is made up of 15 amino acids. These data also formed part of another study, on human thymus T cells.

This receptor was taken from a girl in the first two years of life with a congenital heart defect. The chain links TRBV9 to TRBJ1-5; D not certain. The sample was thymocytes. The CDR3: CASSVGENSNQPQHF. For the CDR3, the DNA is TGTGCCAGCAGCGTAGGCGAGAATAGCAATCAGCCCCAGCATTTT.